A single sample is the source of the 26 T cell receptor beta chains below, sequenced in a study of CD8 T cells in ankylosing spondylitis (dated by TCRdb to 2016 to 2017). Library prep was done by 5' RACE. The sequencing machine was an Illumina HiSeq 2500. Using fastp trimming at Q25 and MiXCR clonotype assembly, TCRdb reanalyzed the public sequencing data and kept in-frame beta chains. Every CDR3 protein is listed once, alongside the most common genes and DNA of its rows. The sample table holds a few hundred thousand distinct CDR3 sequences, of which more than 20% were seen once. Around 14% of the sample is in the top ten clones. Sequences were obtained from blood, either unsorted or a sorted T cell fraction (not recorded which). The receptors originated from a male donor with ankylosing spondylitis or in good health (not recorded which).

This clonotype was observed at least ten times. V and J are TRBV5-6 and TRBJ2-7; D is undetermined. The CDR3 covers 15 residues. V was pared by 4 bases and J by 6 bases, with 20 bases between. Germline V gives CDR1 SGHDT, CDR2 YYEEEE. The CDR3 loop reads CASSPWADKTFEQYF. The CDR3 region has the DNA TGTGCCAGCAGCCCCTGGGCAGACAAAACCTTCGAGCAGTACTTC.

This clonotype has only a few counts. The chain uses TRBV3-1 and TRBJ2-7, with D tentatively TRBD1 (6 bases). Germline values: CDR1 LGHDT, CDR2 YNNKEL (reference sequence). There are 16 residues in the CDR3. V dropped 1 base and J dropped 2 bases, with 15 bases sitting between them. In nucleotides, the CDR3 is TGTGCCAGCAGCCAAGGCCCGACAGGCAGTACCTACGAGCAGTACTTC. Translating gives CASSQGPTGSTYEQYF.

This clonotype came up a few times. The DNA of the CDR3 is TGTGCCAGCAGTTCCTCCGACAGGGGGCTGTTCGACACCGGGGAGCTGTTTTTT. It encodes CASSSSDRGLFDTGELFF. This chain connects TRBV27 to TRBJ2-2; 10 nucleotides line up with TRBD1. CDR3 length: 18 residues. J lost 3 bases, V lost 4 bases, and 11 bases had no gene match. Germline-derived CDR1 and CDR2 are MNHEY and SMNVEV (reference sequence).

The chain is built from TRBV7-9 and TRBJ2-5, with D perhaps TRBD1 (6 bases). V was trimmed by 0 bases and J by 2 bases, leaving 16 bases between them. This CDR3 has 17 amino acids. Germline CDR1 reads SEHNR; CDR2 reads FQNEAQ (reference sequence). The CDR3 protein is CASSLAGQGPLQETQYF. CDR3 bases: TGTGCCAGCAGCTTAGCGGGGCAGGGGCCCCTACAAGAGACCCAGTACTTC.

This clonotype was observed a handful of times. This chain connects TRBV6-5 to TRBJ2-1; D might be TRBD1 (6 bases). From germline, CDR1 is MNHEY and CDR2 SVGAGI. V was cut by 2 bases and J by 5 bases, with 13 bases left in between. The CDR3 is made up of 15 amino acids. CDR3 in DNA: TGTGCCAGCAGTTACCGAGGGGGTATGGACAATGAGCAGTTCTTC. Amino acids: CASSYRGGMDNEQFF.

This clonotype was seen many times. The rearrangement joins TRBV6-1 to TRBJ1-6, with D uncertain. The CDR3 length is 13 residues. The V gene's germline CDR1 is MNHNS and CDR2 SASEGT. V dropped 2 bases and J dropped 7 bases, with 6 bases sitting between them. CDR3: CASSEKDNSPLHF. In nucleotides, the CDR3 is TGTGCCAGCAGTGAAAAGGACAATTCACCCCTCCACTTT.

The V call is TRBV11-2, the J call TRBJ2-5, with unresolved D. Looked up from germline, CDR1 is SGHAT and CDR2 is FQNNGV. CDR3 length: 14 residues. The ends were cut back, 1 base at V and 1 base at J, with 7 bases in the middle. CDR3 residues: CASSLVGPQETQYF. The CDR3 bases are TGTGCCAGCAGCTTAGTCGGACCCCAAGAGACCCAGTACTTC.

The CDR3 sequence is CASSGTGAAYEQYF. The CDR3 DNA sequence: TGTGCCAGCAGCGGGACAGGAGCTGCCTACGAGCAGTACTTC. This chain joins TRBV6-1 and TRBJ2-7, with TRBD1 matching over 8 bases. Germline values: CDR1 MNHNS, CDR2 SASEGT. J was trimmed by 2 bases and V by 6 bases; bases with no gene match: 6. CDR3 length: 14 residues.

V usage is TRBV7-9 and J usage is TRBJ2-3, with 7 positions matching TRBD2. J lost 4 bases, V lost 5 bases, and 9 bases had no gene match. This CDR3 contains 15 residues. In germline, CDR1 is SEHNR, CDR2 FQNEAQ (reference sequence). The CDR3 reads CASSQLNSGPDTQYF. In nucleotides, the CDR3 is TGTGCCAGCAGCCAATTAAATAGCGGGCCAGATACGCAGTATTTT.

A few counts support this clonotype. The chain links TRBV5-1 to TRBJ2-7; 7 bases are shared with TRBD1. The CDR3 contains 14 residues. Germline V gene sequence: CDR1 SGHRS, CDR2 YFSETQ. Germline trimming cut 4 bases from V and 4 bases from J; bases unmatched to any gene: 8. The CDR3 DNA reads as TGCGCCAGCAGCCAAACTGACAGGGAGTACGAGCAGTACTTC. Encoded protein: CASSQTDREYEQYF.

This chain joins TRBV6-5 and TRBJ2-4, with D hard to call. This CDR3 region has 12 residues. CDR1 is MNHEY, CDR2 SVGAGI, per germline. The V end lost 0 bases, the J end lost 9 bases, and 6 bases lay between the germline ends. CDR3: CASSYSGGIQYF. CDR3 nucleotides: TGTGCCAGCAGTTACTCGGGTGGCATTCAGTACTTC.

This chain links TRBV25-1 with TRBJ2-7, with 7 bases fitting TRBD1. Germline assignment: CDR1 MGHDK and CDR2 SYGVNS. The CDR3 totals 14 residues. V lost 4 bases to trimming and J lost 2 bases; unmatched junction nucleotides: 5. Written as DNA, the CDR3 is TGTGCCAGCAGTGCAACGGGACAGACCTACGAGCAGTACTTC. Its translation is CASSATGQTYEQYF.

This clonotype appeared many times. This rearrangement joins TRBV7-6 to TRBJ1-1; TRBD1 matches at 7 bases. This CDR3 has 14 amino acids. The trim removed 1 base at V and 1 base at J, leaving 0 bases unmatched. Germline V lookup: CDR1 SGHVS, CDR2 FNYEAQ. CDR3 nucleotide sequence: TGTGCCAGCAGCTTAGGGGACAGGAACACTGAAGCTTTCTTT. It is translated as CASSLGDRNTEAFF.

The chain recombines TRBV25-1 with TRBJ2-1; unclear D gene. V lost 4 bases, J lost 4 bases, and 8 bases lay in between. The CDR3 is 13 amino acids. Per the germline V gene, CDR1 is MGHDK and CDR2 is SYGVNS. CDR3 DNA: TGTGCCAGCAGTGCGGGTGTATACAATGAGCAGTTCTTC. This encodes CASSAGVYNEQFF.

The sample holds a few counts of this clonotype. Written as DNA, the CDR3 is TGTGCCAGCAGCCCAAACTCGGAGCCCTACGAGCAGTACTTC. As protein: CASSPNSEPYEQYF. The V and J genes are TRBV9 and TRBJ2-7; D remains unclear. The CDR3 consists of 14 residues. V was clipped by 4 bases and J by 2 bases, with 13 bases between them. Per germline, CDR1 SGDLS and CDR2 YYNGEE.

This clonotype was counted many times. This chain uses TRBV12-3 or TRBV12-4 with TRBJ2-5, with no clear D. V was trimmed by 7 bases and J by 5 bases, leaving 5 bases between them. The CDR3 totals 10 residues. This CDR3 reads CASMGETQYF. CDR3 nucleotides: TGTGCCAGCATGGGGGAGACCCAGTACTTC.

The sample holds a few counts of this clonotype. The chain joins TRBV6-4 to TRBJ2-3; D is unresolved. The V gene lost 2 bases and the J gene lost 7 bases, with 10 bases spanning the gap. In germline, CDR1 is MRHNA, CDR2 SNTAGT. This CDR3 contains 13 residues. CDR3 amino acids: CASSDGDEHTQYF. The DNA of the CDR3 is TGTGCCAGCAGTGACGGCGACGAACATACGCAGTATTTT.

The genes are TRBV27 and TRBJ2-2, with D unresolved. The CDR3 runs 17 residues. V lost 3 bases and J lost 6, with 20 bases in between. Per germline, CDR1 MNHEY and CDR2 SMNVEV (reference sequence). This chain's CDR3 is CASSLGFPASVAGELFF. CDR3 in DNA: TGTGCCAGCAGTTTGGGTTTCCCAGCTAGTGTCGCCGGGGAGCTGTTTTTT.

This clonotype was found a few times. The CDR3 loop reads CASSHLRGTTQETQYF. The CDR3 bases are TGTGCCAGCAGCCATCTTAGAGGGACAACCCAAGAGACCCAGTACTTC. The chain combines TRBV7-8 with TRBJ2-5, with D possibly TRBD1 on 6 matching bases. Germline lookup yields CDR1 SGHVS and CDR2 FQNEAQ. The CDR3 runs to 16 residues. The V end was cut by 5 bases, the J end by 1 base, with 17 bases between.

This sequence joins TRBV7-6 and TRBJ2-1; D may be TRBD1 (5 bases). CDR3 size: 14 residues. The germline V gene has CDR1 SGHVS and CDR2 FNYEAQ. V lost 3 bases and J lost 6, with 12 bases in between. This chain's CDR3 is CASSLAGNINEQFF. CDR3 bases: TGTGCCAGCAGCTTGGCAGGGAATATCAATGAGCAGTTCTTC.

This sequence joins TRBV14 and TRBJ2-4, with D possibly being TRBD1 (5 bases). V gave up 5 bases and J gave up 2 bases, with 13 bases separating them. From germline, CDR1 is SGHDN and CDR2 FVKESK. The CDR3 contains 15 residues. The CDR3 reads CASSAAGSSKNIQYF. The DNA of the CDR3 is TGTGCCAGCAGCGCAGCAGGGTCTTCCAAAAACATTCAGTACTTC.

The chain joins TRBV27 to TRBJ1-1; TRBD1 aligns across 7 bases. Germline assignment: CDR1 MNHEY and CDR2 SMNVEV (reference sequence). This CDR3 is built from 15 residues. The junction had 9 bases not matched to a gene; V was cut back by 8 bases and J by 0 bases. Here the CDR3 reads CASGPNRGLNTEAFF. CDR3 nucleotides: TGTGCCAGCGGACCGAACAGGGGCCTGAACACTGAAGCTTTCTTT.

This clonotype was recorded a few times. V is TRBV6-5 and J is TRBJ2-3; tentative D call: TRBD1 (6 bases). The CDR3 has 14 amino acids. Germline assignment: CDR1 MNHEY and CDR2 SVGAGI. Trimming removed 2 bases from V and 4 bases from J, with 10 bases in between. CDR3 coding DNA: TGTGCCAGCAGTTACGAGGGGGTAGCAGATACGCAGTATTTT. Its protein product is CASSYEGVADTQYF.

This clonotype was detected a few times. The chain uses TRBV7-9 and TRBJ2-1; D is unresolved. Trimming removed 0 bases from V and 0 bases from J, with 6 bases in between. This CDR3 is 15 amino acids long. The germline V gene encodes CDR1 SEHNR and CDR2 FQNEAQ (reference sequence). The CDR3 DNA reads TGTGCCAGCAGCTTAGCAGTTAGCTCCTACAATGAGCAGTTCTTC. Amino acids: CASSLAVSSYNEQFF.

The CDR3 coding sequence is TGTGCCAGCAGAGGGGACAGGGTGGACACTGAAGCTTTCTTT. It encodes CASRGDRVDTEAFF. The chain couples TRBV6-1 to TRBJ1-1, with 9 bases aligning to TRBD1. The CDR3 has 14 amino acids. Germline CDR1 is MNHNS and CDR2 is SASEGT. Trimming removed 6 bases from V and 3 bases from J; junction bases left unmatched: 5.

The V and J genes are TRBV5-5 and TRBJ2-1; perhaps TRBD2 as D (5 bases). V was trimmed by 4 bases and J by 9 bases, leaving 17 bases between them. In germline, CDR1 is SGHKS, CDR2 YYEKEE (reference sequence). This CDR3 spans 14 amino acids. Here the CDR3 reads CASSPPPGGGEQFF. The CDR3 nucleotides read TGTGCCAGCAGCCCGCCCCCCGGAGGTGGTGAGCAGTTCTTC.